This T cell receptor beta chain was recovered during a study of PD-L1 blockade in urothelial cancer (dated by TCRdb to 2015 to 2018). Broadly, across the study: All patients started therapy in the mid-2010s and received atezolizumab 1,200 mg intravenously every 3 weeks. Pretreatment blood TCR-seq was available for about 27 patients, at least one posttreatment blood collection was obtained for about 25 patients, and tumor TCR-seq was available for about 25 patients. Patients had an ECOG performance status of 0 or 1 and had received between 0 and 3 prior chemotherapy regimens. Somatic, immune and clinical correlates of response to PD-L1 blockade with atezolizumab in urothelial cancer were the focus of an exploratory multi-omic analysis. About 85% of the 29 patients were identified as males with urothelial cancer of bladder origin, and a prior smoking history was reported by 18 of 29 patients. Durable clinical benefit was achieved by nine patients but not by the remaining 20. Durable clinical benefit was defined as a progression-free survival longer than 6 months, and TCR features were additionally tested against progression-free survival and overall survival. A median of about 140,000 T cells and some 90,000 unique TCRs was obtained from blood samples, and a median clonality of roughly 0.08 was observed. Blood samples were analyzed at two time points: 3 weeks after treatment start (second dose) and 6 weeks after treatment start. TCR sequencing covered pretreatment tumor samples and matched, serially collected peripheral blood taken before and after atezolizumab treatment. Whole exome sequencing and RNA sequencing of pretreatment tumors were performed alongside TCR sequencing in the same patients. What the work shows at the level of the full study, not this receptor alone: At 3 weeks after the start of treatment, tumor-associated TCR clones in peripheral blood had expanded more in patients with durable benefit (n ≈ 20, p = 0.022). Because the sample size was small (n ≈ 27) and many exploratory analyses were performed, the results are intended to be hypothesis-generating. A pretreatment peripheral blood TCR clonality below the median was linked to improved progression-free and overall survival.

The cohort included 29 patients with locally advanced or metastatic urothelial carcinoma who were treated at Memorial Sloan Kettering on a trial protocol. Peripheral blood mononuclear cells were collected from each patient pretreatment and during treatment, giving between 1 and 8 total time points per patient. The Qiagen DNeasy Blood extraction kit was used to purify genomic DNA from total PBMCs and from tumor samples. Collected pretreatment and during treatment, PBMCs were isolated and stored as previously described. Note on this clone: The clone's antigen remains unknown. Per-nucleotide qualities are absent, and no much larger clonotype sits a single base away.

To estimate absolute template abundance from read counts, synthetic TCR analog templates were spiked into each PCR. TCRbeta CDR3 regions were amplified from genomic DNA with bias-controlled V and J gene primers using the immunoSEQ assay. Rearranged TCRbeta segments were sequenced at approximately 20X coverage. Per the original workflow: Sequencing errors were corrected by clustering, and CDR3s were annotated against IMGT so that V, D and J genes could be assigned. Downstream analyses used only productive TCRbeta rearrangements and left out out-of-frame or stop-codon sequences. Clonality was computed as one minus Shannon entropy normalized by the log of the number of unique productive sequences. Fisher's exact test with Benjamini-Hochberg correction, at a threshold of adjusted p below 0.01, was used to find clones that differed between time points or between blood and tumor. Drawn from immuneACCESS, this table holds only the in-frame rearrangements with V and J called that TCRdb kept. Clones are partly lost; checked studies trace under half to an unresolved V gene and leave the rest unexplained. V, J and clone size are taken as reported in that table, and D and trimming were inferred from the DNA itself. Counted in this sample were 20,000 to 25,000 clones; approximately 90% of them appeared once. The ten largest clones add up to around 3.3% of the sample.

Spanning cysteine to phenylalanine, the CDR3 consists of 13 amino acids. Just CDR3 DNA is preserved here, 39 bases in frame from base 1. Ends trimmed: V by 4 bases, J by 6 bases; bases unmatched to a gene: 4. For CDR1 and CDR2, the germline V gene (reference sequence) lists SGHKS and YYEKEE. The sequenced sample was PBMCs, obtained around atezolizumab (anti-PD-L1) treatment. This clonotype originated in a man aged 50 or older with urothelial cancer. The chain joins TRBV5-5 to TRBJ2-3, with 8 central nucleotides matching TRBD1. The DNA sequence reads TGTGCCAGCAGCCCGACAGGGGAGGATACGCAGTATTTT. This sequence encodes CASSPTGEDTQYF.